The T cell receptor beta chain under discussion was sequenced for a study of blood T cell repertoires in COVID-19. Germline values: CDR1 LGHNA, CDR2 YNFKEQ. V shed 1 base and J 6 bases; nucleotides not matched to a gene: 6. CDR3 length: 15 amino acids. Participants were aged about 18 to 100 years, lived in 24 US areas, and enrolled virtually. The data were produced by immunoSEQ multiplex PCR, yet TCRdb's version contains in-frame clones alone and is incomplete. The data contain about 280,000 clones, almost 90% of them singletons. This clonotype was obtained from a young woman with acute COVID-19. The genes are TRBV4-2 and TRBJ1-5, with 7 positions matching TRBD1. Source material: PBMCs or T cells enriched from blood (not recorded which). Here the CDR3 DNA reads TGTGCCAGCAGCCAAGCCACAGGGGATCTTCAGCCCCAGCATTTT. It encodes CASSQATGDLQPQHF.